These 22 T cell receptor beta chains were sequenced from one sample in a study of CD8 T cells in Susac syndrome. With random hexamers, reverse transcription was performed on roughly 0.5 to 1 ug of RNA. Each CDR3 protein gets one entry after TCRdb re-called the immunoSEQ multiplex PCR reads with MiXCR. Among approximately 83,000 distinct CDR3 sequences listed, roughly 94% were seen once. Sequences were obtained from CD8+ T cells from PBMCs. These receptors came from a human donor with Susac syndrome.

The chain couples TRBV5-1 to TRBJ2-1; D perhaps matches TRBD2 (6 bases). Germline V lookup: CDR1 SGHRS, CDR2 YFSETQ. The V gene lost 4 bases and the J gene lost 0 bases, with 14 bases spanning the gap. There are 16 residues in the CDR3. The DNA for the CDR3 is TGCGCCAGCAGCGCGGGACCAGGGAGCTCCTACAATGAGCAGTTCTTC. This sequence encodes CASSAGPGSSYNEQFF.

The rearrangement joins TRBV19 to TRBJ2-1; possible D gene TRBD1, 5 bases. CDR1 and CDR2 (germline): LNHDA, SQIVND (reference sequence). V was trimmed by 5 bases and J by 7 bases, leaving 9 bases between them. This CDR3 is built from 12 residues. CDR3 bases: TGTGCCAGTAGTTGGCAGGGTAATGAGCAGTTCTTC. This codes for CASSWQGNEQFF.

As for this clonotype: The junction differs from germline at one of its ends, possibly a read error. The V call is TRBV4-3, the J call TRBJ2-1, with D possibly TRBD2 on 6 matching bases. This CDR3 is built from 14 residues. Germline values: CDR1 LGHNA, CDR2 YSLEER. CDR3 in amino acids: CASSQAGRNNEQFF. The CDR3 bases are TGCGCCAGCAGTCAAGCCGGGAGAAACAATGAGCAGTTCTTC.

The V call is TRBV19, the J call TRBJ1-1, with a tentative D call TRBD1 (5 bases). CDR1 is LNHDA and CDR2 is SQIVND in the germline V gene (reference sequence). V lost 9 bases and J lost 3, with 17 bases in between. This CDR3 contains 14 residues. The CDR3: CASKDGHFYTEAFF. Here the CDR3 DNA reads TGTGCCAGCAAGGATGGACATTTCTACACTGAAGCTTTCTTT.

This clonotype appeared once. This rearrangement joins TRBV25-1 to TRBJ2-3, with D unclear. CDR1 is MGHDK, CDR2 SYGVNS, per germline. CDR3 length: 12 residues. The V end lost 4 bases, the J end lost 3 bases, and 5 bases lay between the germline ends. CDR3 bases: TGTGCCAGCAGTGGCTTTACAGATACGCAGTATTTT. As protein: CASSGFTDTQYF.

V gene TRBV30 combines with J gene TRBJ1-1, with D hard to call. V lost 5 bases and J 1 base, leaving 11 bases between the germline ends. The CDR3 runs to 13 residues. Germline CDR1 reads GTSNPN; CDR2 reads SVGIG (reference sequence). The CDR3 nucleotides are TGTGCCTGGGGAATAGGAGGGAACACTGAAGCTTTCTTT. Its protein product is CAWGIGGNTEAFF.

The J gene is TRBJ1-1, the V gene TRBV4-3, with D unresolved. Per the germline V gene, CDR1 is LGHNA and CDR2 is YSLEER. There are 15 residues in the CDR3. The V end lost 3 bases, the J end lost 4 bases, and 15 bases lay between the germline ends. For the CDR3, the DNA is TGCGCCAGCAGCCAGACCCGTGTAAGTCGCACTGAAGCTTTCTTT. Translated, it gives CASSQTRVSRTEAFF.

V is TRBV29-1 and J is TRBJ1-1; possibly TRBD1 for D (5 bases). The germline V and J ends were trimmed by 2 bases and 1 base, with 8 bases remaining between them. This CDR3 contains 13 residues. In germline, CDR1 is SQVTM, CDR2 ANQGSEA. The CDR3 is CSVERGGNTEAFF. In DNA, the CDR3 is TGCAGCGTTGAACGCGGGGGGAACACTGAAGCTTTCTTT.

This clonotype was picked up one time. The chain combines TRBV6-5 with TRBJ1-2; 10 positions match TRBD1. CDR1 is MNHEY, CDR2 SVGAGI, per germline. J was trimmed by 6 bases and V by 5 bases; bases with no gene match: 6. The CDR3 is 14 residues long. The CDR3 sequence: CASSAGTGVNGYTF. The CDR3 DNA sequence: TGTGCCAGCAGTGCCGGGACAGGGGTCAATGGCTACACCTTC.

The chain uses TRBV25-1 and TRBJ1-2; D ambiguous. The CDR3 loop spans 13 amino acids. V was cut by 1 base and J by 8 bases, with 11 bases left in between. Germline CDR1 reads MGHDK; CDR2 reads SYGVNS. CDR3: CASSESLLIGYTF. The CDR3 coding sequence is TGTGCCAGCAGTGAATCCCTTCTCATAGGCTACACCTTC.

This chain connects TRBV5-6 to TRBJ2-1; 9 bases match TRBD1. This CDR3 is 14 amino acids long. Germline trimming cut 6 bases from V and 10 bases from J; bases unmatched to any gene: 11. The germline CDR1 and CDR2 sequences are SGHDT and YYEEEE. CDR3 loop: CASTLGGQGNEQFF. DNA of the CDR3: TGTGCCAGCACCCTTGGGGGACAGGGAAACGAGCAGTTCTTC. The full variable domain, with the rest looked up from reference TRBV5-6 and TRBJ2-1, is DAGVTQSPTHLIKTRGQQVTLRCSPKSGHDTVSWYQQALGQGPQFIFQYYEEEERQRGNFPDRFSGHQFPNYSSELNVNALLLGDSALYLCASTLGGQGNEQFFGPGTRLTVL.

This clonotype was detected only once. CDR3 sequence: CAREVAETQYF. CDR3 DNA sequence: TGTGCCAGAGAGGTAGCGGAGACCCAGTACTTC. V gene TRBV7-9 combines with J gene TRBJ2-5, with TRBD2 as a possible D gene (5 bases). The CDR3 contains 11 residues. V lost 9 bases, J lost 5 bases, and 10 bases lay in between. CDR1 SEHNR and CDR2 FQNEAQ come from the germline V gene (reference sequence).

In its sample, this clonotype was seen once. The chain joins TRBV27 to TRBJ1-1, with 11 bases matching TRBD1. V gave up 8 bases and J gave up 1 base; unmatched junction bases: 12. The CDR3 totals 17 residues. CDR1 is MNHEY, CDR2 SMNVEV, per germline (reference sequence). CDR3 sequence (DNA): TGTGCCAGCGGATCGGGACAGGGGGGAAGAGGGAACACTGAAGCTTTCTTT. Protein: CASGSGQGGRGNTEAFF.

This CDR3 is CASSQDLSSYNEQFF. The DNA for the CDR3 is TGTGCCAGCAGTCAAGACCTGAGCTCCTACAATGAGCAGTTCTTC. The chain is built from TRBV27 and TRBJ2-1; D is unclear. V was trimmed by 5 bases and J by 0 bases, leaving 11 bases between them. The CDR3 extends over 15 amino acids. CDR1 is MNHEY, CDR2 SMNVEV, per germline (reference sequence).

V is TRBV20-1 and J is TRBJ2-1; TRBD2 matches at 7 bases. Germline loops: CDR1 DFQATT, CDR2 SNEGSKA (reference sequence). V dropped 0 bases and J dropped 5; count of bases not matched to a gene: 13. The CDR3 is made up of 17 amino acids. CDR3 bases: TGCAGTGCTAGAGATGGTGCGGGAGTAAGGGGCCACAATGAGCAGTTCTTC. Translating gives CSARDGAGVRGHNEQFF.

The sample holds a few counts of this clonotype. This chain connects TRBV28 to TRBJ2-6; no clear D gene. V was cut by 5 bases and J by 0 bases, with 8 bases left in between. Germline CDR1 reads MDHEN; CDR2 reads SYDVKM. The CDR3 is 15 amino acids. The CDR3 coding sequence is TGTGCCAGCAGTCCCTCCGGCTCTGGGGCCAACGTCCTGACTTTC. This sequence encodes CASSPSGSGANVLTF.

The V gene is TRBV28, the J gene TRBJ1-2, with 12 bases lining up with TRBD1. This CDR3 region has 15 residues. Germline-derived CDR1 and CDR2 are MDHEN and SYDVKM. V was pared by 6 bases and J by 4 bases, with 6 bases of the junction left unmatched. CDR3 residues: CASRSGTGGGYGYTF. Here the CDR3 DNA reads TGTGCCAGCAGATCCGGGACAGGGGGCGGCTATGGCTACACCTTC.

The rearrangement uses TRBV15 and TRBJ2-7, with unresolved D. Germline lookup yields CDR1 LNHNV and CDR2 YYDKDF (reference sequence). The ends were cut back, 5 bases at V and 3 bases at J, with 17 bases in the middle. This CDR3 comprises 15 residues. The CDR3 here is CATSPGEVGRYEQYF. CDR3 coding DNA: TGTGCCACCAGCCCAGGAGAAGTCGGGCGCTACGAGCAGTACTTC.

CDR3 nucleotides: TGTGCCATCAGCCCCAACAGCGGGAGTAAATACGAGCAGTACTTC. Protein sequence: CAISPNSGSKYEQYF. V usage is TRBV10-3 and J usage is TRBJ2-7; 8 nucleotides align to TRBD2. Germline trimming cut 6 bases from V and 4 bases from J; bases unmatched to any gene: 11. CDR1 is ENHRY and CDR2 is SYGVKD in the germline V gene. The CDR3 sequence is 15 residues long.

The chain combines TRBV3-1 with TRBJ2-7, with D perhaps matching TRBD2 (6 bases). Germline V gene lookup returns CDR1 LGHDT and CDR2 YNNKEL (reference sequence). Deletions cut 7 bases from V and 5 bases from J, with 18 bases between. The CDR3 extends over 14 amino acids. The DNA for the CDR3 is TGTGCCAGCACCCAGGGACTGCCCGGAGACGAGCAGTACTTC. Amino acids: CASTQGLPGDEQYF.

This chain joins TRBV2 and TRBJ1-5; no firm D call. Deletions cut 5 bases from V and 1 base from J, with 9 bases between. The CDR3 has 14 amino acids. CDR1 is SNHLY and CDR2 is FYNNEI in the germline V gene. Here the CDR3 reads CASSHPGSNQPQHF. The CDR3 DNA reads TGTGCCAGCAGTCACCCTGGGAGCAATCAGCCCCAGCATTTT.

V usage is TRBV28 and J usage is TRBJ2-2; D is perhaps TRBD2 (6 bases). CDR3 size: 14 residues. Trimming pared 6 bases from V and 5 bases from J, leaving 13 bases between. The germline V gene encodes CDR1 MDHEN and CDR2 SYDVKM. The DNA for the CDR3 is TGTGCCAGCAGCCCGGGTGGGGGGACCGGGGAGCTGTTTTTT. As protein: CASSPGGGTGELFF.